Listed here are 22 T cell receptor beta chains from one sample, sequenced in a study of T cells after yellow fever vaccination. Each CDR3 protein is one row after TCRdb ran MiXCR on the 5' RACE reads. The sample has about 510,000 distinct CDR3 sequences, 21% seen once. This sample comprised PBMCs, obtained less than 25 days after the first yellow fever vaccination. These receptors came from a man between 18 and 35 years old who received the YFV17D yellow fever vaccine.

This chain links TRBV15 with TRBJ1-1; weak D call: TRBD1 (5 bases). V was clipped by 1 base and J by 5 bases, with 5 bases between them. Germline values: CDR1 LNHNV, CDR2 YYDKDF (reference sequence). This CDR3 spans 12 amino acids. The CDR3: CATSRGGTEAFF. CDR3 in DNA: TGTGCCACCAGCAGAGGGGGGACTGAAGCTTTCTTT.

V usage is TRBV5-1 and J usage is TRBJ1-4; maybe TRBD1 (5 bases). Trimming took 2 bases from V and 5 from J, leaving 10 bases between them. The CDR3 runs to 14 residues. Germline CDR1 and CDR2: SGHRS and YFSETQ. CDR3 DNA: TGCGCCAGCAGCTTACGGGACCCGAATGAAAAACTGTTTTTT. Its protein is CASSLRDPNEKLFF.

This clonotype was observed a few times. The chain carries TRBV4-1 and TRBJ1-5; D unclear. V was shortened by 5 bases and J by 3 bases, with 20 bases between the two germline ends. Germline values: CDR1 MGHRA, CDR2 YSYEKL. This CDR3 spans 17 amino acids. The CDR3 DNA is TGCGCCAGCAGCATTTGGACTGACTACTCTTTCAATCAGCCCCAGCATTTT. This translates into CASSIWTDYSFNQPQHF.

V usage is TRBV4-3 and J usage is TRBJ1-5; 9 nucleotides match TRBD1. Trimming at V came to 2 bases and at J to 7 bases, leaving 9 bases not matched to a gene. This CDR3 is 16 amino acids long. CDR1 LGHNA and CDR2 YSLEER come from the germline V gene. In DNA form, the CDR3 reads TGCGCCAGCAGCCAACAGATTGACACAGGGGGCCAGCCCCAGCATTTT. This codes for CASSQQIDTGGQPQHF.

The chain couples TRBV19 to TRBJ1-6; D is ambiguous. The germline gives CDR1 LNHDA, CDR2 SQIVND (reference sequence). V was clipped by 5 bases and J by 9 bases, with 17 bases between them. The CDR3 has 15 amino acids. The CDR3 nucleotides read TGTGCCAGTAGTTCCAGGTGGGGTGAGGGTTCACCCCTCCACTTT. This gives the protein CASSSRWGEGSPLHF.

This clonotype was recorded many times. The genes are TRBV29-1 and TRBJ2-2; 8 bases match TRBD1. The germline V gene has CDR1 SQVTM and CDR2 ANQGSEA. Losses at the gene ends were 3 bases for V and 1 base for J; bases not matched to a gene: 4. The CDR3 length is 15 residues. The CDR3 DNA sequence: TGCAGCGTTGACCTCGGACAGGGGAACACCGGGGAGCTGTTTTTT. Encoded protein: CSVDLGQGNTGELFF.

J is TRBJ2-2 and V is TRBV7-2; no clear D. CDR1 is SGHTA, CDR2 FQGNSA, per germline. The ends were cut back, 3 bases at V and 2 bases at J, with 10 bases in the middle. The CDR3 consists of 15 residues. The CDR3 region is CASSFRLGNTGELFF. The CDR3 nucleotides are TGTGCCAGCAGCTTCCGGTTAGGAAACACCGGGGAGCTGTTTTTT.

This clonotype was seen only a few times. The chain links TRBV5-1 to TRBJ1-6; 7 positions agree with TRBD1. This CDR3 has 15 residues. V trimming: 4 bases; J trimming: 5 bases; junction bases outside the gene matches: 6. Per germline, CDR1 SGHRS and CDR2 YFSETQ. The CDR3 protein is CASSPEGANNSPLHF. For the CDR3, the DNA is TGCGCCAGCAGCCCCGAGGGGGCGAATAATTCACCCCTCCACTTT. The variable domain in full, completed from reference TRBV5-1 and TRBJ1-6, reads KAGVTQTPRYLIKTRGQQVTLSCSPISGHRSVSWYQQTPGQGLQFLFEYFSETQRNKGNFPGRFSGRQFSNSRSEMNVSTLELGDSALYLCASSPEGANNSPLHFGNGTRLTVT.

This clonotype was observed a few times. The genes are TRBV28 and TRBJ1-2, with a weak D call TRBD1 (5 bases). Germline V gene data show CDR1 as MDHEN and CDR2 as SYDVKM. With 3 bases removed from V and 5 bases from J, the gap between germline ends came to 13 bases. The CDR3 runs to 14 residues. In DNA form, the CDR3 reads TGTGCCAGCAGTTTCAGGGCGTTTTGGTATGGCTACACCTTC. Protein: CASSFRAFWYGYTF.

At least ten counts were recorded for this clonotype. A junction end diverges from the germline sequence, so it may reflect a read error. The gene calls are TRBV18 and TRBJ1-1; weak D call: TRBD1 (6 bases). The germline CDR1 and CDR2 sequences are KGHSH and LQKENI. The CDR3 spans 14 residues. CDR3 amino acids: CASSPTGMNTEAFF. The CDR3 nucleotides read TGCGCCAGCAGCCCCACAGGGATGAACACTGAAGCTTTCTTT.

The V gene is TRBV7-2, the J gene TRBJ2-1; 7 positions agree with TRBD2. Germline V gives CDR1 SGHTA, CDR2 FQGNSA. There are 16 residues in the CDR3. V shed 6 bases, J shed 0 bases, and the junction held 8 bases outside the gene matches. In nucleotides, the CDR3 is TGTGCCAGCAGTCCCGAAGGCGGGAGCTCCTACAATGAGCAGTTCTTC. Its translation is CASSPEGGSSYNEQFF.

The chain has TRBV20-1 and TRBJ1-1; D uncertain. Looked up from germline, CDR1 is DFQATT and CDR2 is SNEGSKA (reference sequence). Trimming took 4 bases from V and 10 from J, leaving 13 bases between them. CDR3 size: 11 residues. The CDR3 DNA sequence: TGCAGTGCTAAGGTGTTTTGGTTAGCTTTCTTT. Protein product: CSAKVFWLAFF.

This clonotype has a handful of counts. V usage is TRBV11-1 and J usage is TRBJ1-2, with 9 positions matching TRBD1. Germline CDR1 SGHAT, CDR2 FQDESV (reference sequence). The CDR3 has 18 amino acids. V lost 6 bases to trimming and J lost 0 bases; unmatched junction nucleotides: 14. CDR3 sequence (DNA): TGTGCCAGCAGACCCACAGGGGGCGAATTTGTAGCTAACTATGGCTACACCTTC. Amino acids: CASRPTGGEFVANYGYTF.

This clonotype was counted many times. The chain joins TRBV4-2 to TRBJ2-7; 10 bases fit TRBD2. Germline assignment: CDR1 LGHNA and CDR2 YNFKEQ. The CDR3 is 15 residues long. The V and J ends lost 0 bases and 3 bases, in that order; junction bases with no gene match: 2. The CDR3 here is CASSQDLAGVYEQYF. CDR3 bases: TGTGCCAGCAGCCAAGATCTAGCGGGGGTCTACGAGCAGTACTTC.

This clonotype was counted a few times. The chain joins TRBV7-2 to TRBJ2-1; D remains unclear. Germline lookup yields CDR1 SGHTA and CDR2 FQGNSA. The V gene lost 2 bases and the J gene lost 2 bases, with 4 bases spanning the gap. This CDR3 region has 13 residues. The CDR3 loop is CASSLYPYNEQFF. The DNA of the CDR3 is TGTGCCAGCAGCTTATACCCCTACAATGAGCAGTTCTTC.

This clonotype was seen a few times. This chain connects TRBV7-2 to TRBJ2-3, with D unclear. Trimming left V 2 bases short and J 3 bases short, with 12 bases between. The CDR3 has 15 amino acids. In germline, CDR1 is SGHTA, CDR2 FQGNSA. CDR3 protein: CASSLRILGTDTQYF. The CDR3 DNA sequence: TGTGCCAGCAGCTTACGAATTCTAGGGACAGATACGCAGTATTTT.

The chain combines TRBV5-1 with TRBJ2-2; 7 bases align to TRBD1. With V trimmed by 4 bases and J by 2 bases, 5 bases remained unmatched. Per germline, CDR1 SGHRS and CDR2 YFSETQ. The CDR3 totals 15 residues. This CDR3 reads CASSGQVANTGELFF. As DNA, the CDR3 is TGCGCCAGCAGCGGACAGGTTGCTAACACCGGGGAGCTGTTTTTT.

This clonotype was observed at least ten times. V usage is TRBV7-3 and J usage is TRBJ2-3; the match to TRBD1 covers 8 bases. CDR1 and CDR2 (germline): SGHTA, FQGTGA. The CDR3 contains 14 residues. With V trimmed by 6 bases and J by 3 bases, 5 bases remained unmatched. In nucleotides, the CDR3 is TGTGCCAGCAGTTTGGACAGGGCAACAGATACGCAGTATTTT. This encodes CASSLDRATDTQYF. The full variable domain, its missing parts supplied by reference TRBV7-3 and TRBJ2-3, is GAGVSQTPSNKVTEKGKYVELRCDPISGHTALYWYRQSLGQGPEFLIYFQGTGAADDSGLPNDRFFAVRPEGSVSTLKIQRTERGDSAVYLCASSLDRATDTQYFGPGTRLTVL.

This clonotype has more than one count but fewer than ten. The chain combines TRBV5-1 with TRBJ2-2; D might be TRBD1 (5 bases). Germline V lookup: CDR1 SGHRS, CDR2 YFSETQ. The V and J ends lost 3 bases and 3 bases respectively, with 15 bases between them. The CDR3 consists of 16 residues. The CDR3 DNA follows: TGCGCCAGCAGCTCCGCCCAGGGCACGCACACCGGGGAGCTGTTTTTT. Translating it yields CASSSAQGTHTGELFF.

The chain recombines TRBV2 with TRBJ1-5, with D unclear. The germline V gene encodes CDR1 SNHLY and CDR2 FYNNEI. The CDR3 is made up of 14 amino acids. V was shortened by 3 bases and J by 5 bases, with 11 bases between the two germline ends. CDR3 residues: CASSDGQEHQPQHF. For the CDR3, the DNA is TGTGCCAGCAGTGATGGGCAGGAACATCAGCCCCAGCATTTT.

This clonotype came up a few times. The CDR3 nucleotides read TGTGCCAGCAGCCCCCCGAGTGCAGGAATTAACAATGAGCAGTTCTTC. Translated, it gives CASSPPSAGINNEQFF. The chain has TRBV7-9 and TRBJ2-1; D gene uncertain. Germline values: CDR1 SEHNR, CDR2 FQNEAQ (reference sequence). The CDR3 loop spans 16 amino acids. V lost 5 bases to trimming and J lost 5 bases, with 19 bases between them.

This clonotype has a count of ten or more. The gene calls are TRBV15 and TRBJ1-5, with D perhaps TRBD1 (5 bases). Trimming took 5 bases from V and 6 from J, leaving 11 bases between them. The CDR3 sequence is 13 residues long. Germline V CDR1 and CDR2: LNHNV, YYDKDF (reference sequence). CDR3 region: CATSGSTGQPQHF. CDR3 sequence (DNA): TGTGCCACCAGCGGATCTACAGGTCAGCCCCAGCATTTT.